This T cell receptor beta chain was identified during a study of blood T cell repertoires in COVID-19. Study at large: The study drew acute and convalescent COVID-19 samples from the United States, Italy and Spain. Sources were T cells, B-cell-depleted T cells, or PBMCs; the material itself was cDNA or gDNA.

Per the study methods: Cell counts per sample came from amplifying reference gene primers. Repertoires were generated with immunoSEQ multiplex PCR, while TCRdb's copy carries only in-frame clones and drops some. V and J calls plus clone size are reproduced from that table; the DNA served to infer D and trimming. Of roughly 160,000 clones in the sample, about 85% were seen once. Sequenced sample: peripheral blood. The TCR sequence derives from a man aged 35-49 years with acute or convalescent COVID-19.

The CDR3 nucleotides read TGTGCCAGCAACTTAGGGGGCGAGCAGTACTTC. Encoded protein: CASNLGGEQYF. J is TRBJ2-7 and V is TRBV6-5; D might be TRBD1 (6 bases). Deletions cut 7 bases from V and 6 bases from J, with 10 bases between. Germline V gene lookup returns CDR1 MNHEY and CDR2 SVGAGI. This CDR3 is 11 amino acids long.